This T cell receptor beta chain was found in a study of T cell repertoires in cytomegalovirus infection. From germline, CDR1 is SGHVS and CDR2 FNYEAQ. V shed 5 bases, J shed 4 bases, and the junction held 9 bases outside the gene matches. The CDR3 is made up of 15 amino acids. At least ten counts were recorded for this clonotype. TCRdb recomputed calls from the reads with MiXCR, one row per CDR3 protein. The table records fewer than 550,000 distinct CDR3 sequences, about 10% of them present only once. The rearrangement links TRBV7-6 to TRBJ2-3; TRBD1 aligns across 7 bases. The sample taken for sequencing was PBMCs. The sequence was obtained from a human donor in good health (CMV status not recorded). Some clones in this sample may be carry-over from other donors' samples. CDR3 loop: CASSRTSDRADTQYF. CDR3 nucleotide sequence: TGTGCCAGCAGCCGTACTTCCGACAGGGCAGATACGCAGTATTTT. Complete variable domain (other parts from reference TRBV7-6 and TRBJ2-3): GAGVSQSPRYKVTKRGQDVALRCDPISGHVSLYWYRQALGQGPEFLTYFNYEAQQDKSGLPNDRFSAERPEGSISTLTIQRTEQRDSAMYRCASSRTSDRADTQYFGPGTRLTVL.